These T cell receptor beta chains were read from a single sample in a study of cytomegalovirus exposure and HLA in healthy donors. Produced via immunoSEQ multiplex PCR; TCRdb's table is partial and in-frame only. Among about 190,000 clones listed, 70% to 90% were seen once. Input material: PBMCs. The origin of the receptors is a woman younger than 30 in good health and CMV-seropositive. The CDR3 runs from the conserved cysteine through the conserved F or W. Each record gives: clone size, J gene, D gene, V gene, CDR3 protein, CDR3 DNA. D genes are given only for firm matches. A clone size is listed for some rows: how often the clone was seen (once, few, many), or a class if it is expanded.

-	TRBJ2-1	-	TRBV19	CASSIEGMDYNEQFF	TGTGCCAGTAGTATCGAGGGTATGGACTACAATGAGCAGTTCTTC
once	TRBJ1-1	-	TRBV19	CASTESSISGNTEAFF	TGTGCCAGTACCGAATCGTCCATATCGGGGAACACTGAAGCTTTCTTT
-	TRBJ1-6	-	TRBV28	CASSSRTELSPLHF	TGTGCCAGCAGTTCCCGGACAGAGCTTTCACCCCTCCACTTT
-	TRBJ2-1	-	TRBV19	CASSIGRAEQFF	TGTGCCAGTAGTATAGGGCGGGCTGAGCAGTTCTTC
few	TRBJ2-3	TRBD1	TRBV6-4	CASSPNRGSSTDTQYF	TGTGCCAGCAGCCCGAACAGGGGGAGCAGCACAGATACGCAGTATTTT
few	TRBJ2-7	-	TRBV18	CASAPLLLGVNRYEQYF	TGTGCCAGTGCTCCCCTCCTTCTCGGGGTCAATCGATACGAGCAGTACTTC
-	TRBJ2-5	TRBD1	TRBV10-1	CASTKIPGQGFQETQYF	TGCGCCAGCACCAAGATACCGGGACAGGGATTCCAAGAGACCCAGTACTTC
-	TRBJ1-2	-	TRBV6-5	CASRGSTSYGYTF	TGTGCCAGCCGGGGGTCGACCAGCTATGGCTACACCTTC
-	TRBJ1-3	-	TRBV5-5	CASSLFDSSGNTIYF	TGTGCCAGCAGCTTATTTGACAGCTCTGGAAACACCATATATTTT
-	TRBJ2-6	-	TRBV28	CASTDRGGSSGANVLTF	TGTGCCAGCACCGACCGAGGAGGGAGCTCTGGGGCCAACGTCCTGACTTTC
-	TRBJ2-7	TRBD2	TRBV6-1	CASSETLAGGPIAPYEQYF	TGTGCCAGCAGTGAAACACTAGCGGGGGGGCCGATAGCCCCCTACGAGCAGTACTTC
-	TRBJ1-6	-	TRBV30	CAGTGIYNSPLHF	TGTGCCGGTACCGGGATCTATAATTCACCCCTCCACTTT
-	TRBJ1-1	-	TRBV5-1	CASSSKPDQGTEAFF	TGCGCCAGCAGCTCTAAACCCGACCAGGGTACTGAAGCTTTCTTT
-	TRBJ1-2	-	TRBV18	CASSPGFGRADYGYTF	TGTGCCAGCTCACCCGGGTTCGGCAGGGCGGACTATGGCTACACCTTC
-	TRBJ2-5	-	TRBV13	CASSLDPSVGQETQYF	TGTGCCAGCAGCTTAGACCCCTCCGTCGGTCAAGAGACCCAGTACTTC
once	TRBJ1-1	-	TRBV9	CASSEGQGPVNTEAFF	TGTGCCAGCAGCGAGGGACAAGGCCCCGTGAACACTGAAGCTTTCTTT
-	TRBJ2-4	-	TRBV29-1	CSVAPRVSGNIQYF	TGCAGCGTGGCCCCGAGGGTCTCAGGAAACATTCAGTACTTC
-	TRBJ1-2	-	TRBV19	CASSHRDGYTF	TGTGCCAGTAGCCACAGGGACGGCTACACCTTC
-	TRBJ1-2	-	TRBV14	CASSQDRAGQVSGGYTF	TGTGCCAGCAGCCAAGACCGGGCAGGGCAAGTATCGGGTGGCTACACCTTC
-	TRBJ2-1	-	TRBV2	CASSGDNEQFF	TGTGCCAGCAGCGGGGATAATGAGCAGTTCTTC
-	TRBJ2-5	TRBD1	TRBV7-2	CASSLFTGGIQETQYF	TGTGCCAGCAGCTTATTTACAGGGGGAATCCAAGAGACCCAGTACTTC
-	TRBJ2-2	-	TRBV5-1	CASSFRLEGTGELFF	TGCGCCAGCAGTTTTCGACTAGAAGGGACCGGGGAGCTGTTTTTT
-	TRBJ1-1	-	TRBV29-1	CSAAQDLNTEAFF	TGCAGCGCCGCACAGGACCTGAACACTGAAGCTTTCTTT
-	TRBJ1-4	TRBD1	TRBV6-5	CASSLSQGGQEKLFF	TGTGCCAGCAGTCTCTCACAGGGGGGACAGGAAAAACTGTTTTTT
-	TRBJ1-2	-	TRBV11-3	CASSLGGLYGYTF	TGTGCCAGCAGCTTGGGCGGGTTGTACGGCTACACCTTC
-	TRBJ1-1	TRBD1	TRBV6-5	CASRRQGLTEAFF	TGTGCCAGCAGGAGACAGGGATTGACTGAAGCTTTCTTT
few	TRBJ1-6	-	TRBV2	CASGGSYNSPLHF	TGTGCCAGCGGCGGCAGTTATAATTCACCCCTCCACTTT
-	TRBJ1-1	-	TRBV30	CACKEDSLNTEAFF	TGTGCCTGCAAGGAGGACAGCCTGAACACTGAAGCTTTCTTT
-	TRBJ2-5	TRBD2	TRBV6-5	CASSYYAGGPEETQYF	TGTGCCAGCAGTTACTATGCGGGGGGGCCGGAGGAGACCCAGTACTTC
-	TRBJ1-2	-	TRBV28	CASEIQGHANYGYTF	TGTGCCAGCGAGATACAGGGACATGCTAACTATGGCTACACCTTC
-	TRBJ2-2	-	TRBV7-2	CASSSRTLANTGELFF	TGTGCCAGCAGCTCCCGGACACTCGCGAACACCGGGGAGCTGTTTTTT